This TCR beta chain was documented in a study of cytomegalovirus exposure and HLA in healthy donors (dated by TCRdb to between 2016 and 2019). As for the study more broadly: According to an earlier analysis of 550 to 750 of the donors, about 180 million T cells yielded roughly 100 million unique TCR beta sequences and roughly 280 Gb of sequence data. About 280 gigabases of sequencing data and 80 million or so unique TCR sequences were included in an early release covering about 620 HLA-typed donors. Among the roughly 400 genotyped donors, about 83% belonged to the genetic ancestry cluster associated with self-reported Caucasian donors. The study was designed to test whether signatures of past pathogen exposure could be identified by cataloging public T cell receptors. The study used immunosequencing to profile the T cell repertoires of several hundred subjects and linked those repertoires to cytomegalovirus serostatus. Along with the approximately 650-subject first cohort, a separate validation cohort of over a hundred different subjects was used. The study combined high-throughput TCR immunosequencing, statistical association of individual TCRs with disease status, and machine learning to predict cytomegalovirus infection status. In a later analysis, previously published TCR beta repertoires from 600 to 850 donors were re-analyzed and high-resolution HLA genotyping was added so that TCR occurrence patterns could be studied. In the later analysis, no new phenotypic data were used to find candidate immune exposures; instead, reliance was placed on TCR beta sequences and their occurrence across donors. In an earlier analysis of more than 550 of the donors, high-throughput TCR beta sequencing was used to judge whether each TCR beta V gene segment behaved as functional or pseudogenic. Donor age, sex, ethnicity and CMV serostatus were compiled alongside the repertoire data. In a later genetic analysis, genome-wide SNP genotypes for about 55% of the 666 donors were used, and that subset was treated as a discovery cohort. Every repertoire in the discovery cohort had been generated on one and the same sequencing platform. HLA typing included class I and class II loci at four-digit resolution. Typing coverage varied by locus: roughly 629-640 donors for A, B, C, DRB1 and DQB1; 522 for DQA1; about 570 for DPA1; some 470 for DPB1. Because of strong linkage in the cohort, 5 or 6 DR-DQ haplotypes were treated as single units for association and clustering. Among around 400 genotyped donors of the cohort, an average of around 250,000 unique TCR beta nucleotide sequences was sequenced per donor, of which about 18% were non-productive.

Libraries were built with the immunoSEQ multiplex PCR assay. The multiplex PCR relied on a mix of 60 forward primers for TCR Vbeta segments and 13 reverse primers for TCR Jbeta segments. The CDR3 region of rearranged TCR beta genes was amplified from genomic DNA with a multiplex PCR assay. The Illumina HiSeq System was used to sequence the amplified TCR beta libraries as 87-base-pair reads. For the original study's pipeline: A later analysis tallied about 77 million unique TCR beta chains across the approximately 670 repertoires, and around 10 million of those chains were shared by two or more donors. Raw reads were error-corrected and collapsed into unique sequences with a nearest-neighbor algorithm that merged closely related sequences to remove PCR and sequencing errors. Alignment of CDR3 sequences to IMGT reference sequences was used to assign V, D and J gene segments. For a sequence to be retained, a match of at least six nucleotides to both a V gene segment and a J gene segment was required. A rearrangement counted as productive if the CDR3 had no stop codons and remained in frame with V and J, and every other rearrangement counted as non-productive. Following IMGT convention, CDR3 was defined as the stretch from the second conserved V-encoded cysteine to the conserved J-encoded phenylalanine. In an earlier analysis of more than 550 of the donors, sequences lacking an unambiguous match to a single V gene segment were excluded. An earlier analysis of approximately 590 of the donors classified V segments as functional when productive rearrangements were above 56.7% and as segregating when the standard deviation between donors was above 5%. A statistical classification framework was built to diagnose cytomegalovirus status from the catalog of TCR beta chain sequences. In a later analysis, V and J genes were assigned by comparing TCR nucleotide sequences against IMGT/GENE-DB human TR gene sequences. Using the TCRdist pipeline, a later analysis assigned CDR3 sequences along with most-parsimonious VDJ recombination scenarios. In a later analysis, each TCR beta chain was defined by its CDR3 amino acid sequence together with its V-gene family, and reads lacking a unique V-gene family were excluded. As a way to deal with suspected cross-contamination and a sequencing artifact, a later analysis dropped 500 to 700 nucleotide sequences that were highly shared and had low generation probability. In a later analysis, a clonal expansion index was calculated for each public chain from normalized within-repertoire ranks of inferred template counts. Generation probabilities in a later analysis came from a VDJ recombination model fitted to out-of-frame rearrangements, and those results were checked against IGoR. In a later analysis, TCR-TCR, TCR-HLA and TCR-CMV co-occurrence was scored with hypergeometric tests, and a repertoire-size bias correction was applied to TCR pairs. False discovery rates were estimated in a later analysis by permuting HLA or CMV assignments 20 times. In a later analysis, co-occurring TCRs were grouped using DBSCAN, and TCRdist sequence similarity was added for clustering within HLA-allele-positive subsets. Repertoires with fewer than 30,000 or more than 120,000 public chains were left out of co-occurrence clustering, as were several repertoires with anomalous nucleotide sharing. TCRdb's version of the immuneACCESS table is confined to in-frame rearrangements and falls short of the full clone set. An unresolved V gene accounts for under half of the shortfall where checked; the remainder is of unknown origin. That table gives V, J and clone size, and the DNA gave D and trimming. This sample holds 100,000 to 150,000 clones; around three quarters were observed only once. Around 5.8% of the sample is held by the ten biggest clonotypes.

The CDR3 starts with the cysteine, ends with the phenylalanine, and has 14 residues. This entry keeps only the CDR3 DNA: 42 bases, framed from base 1. Relative to germline, V is 7 bases shorter and J is 2 bases shorter, with 12 bases between their ends. CDR1 and CDR2 (WNHNN, SYGVQD) derive from the germline V gene (reference sequence). As to this clone: There is no known antigen for this receptor. No quality values exist for individual bases; no much larger clone is one base distant.

Here is what the overall study found, with its caveats: Because counts were too low, about 15 rarely observed V segments, including chromosome 9 orphons, were left out of the earlier analysis of 587 of the donors. Linkage disequilibrium might explain the correlated functional status among segregating V segments, but an unknown experimental factor could not be ruled out. A later analysis found that TCR association rates varied across HLA loci, with DRB1 alleles showing the most associated TCRs and HLA-C alleles the fewest. Cytomegalovirus status was reported to be diagnosed by the classifier with high specificity and sensitivity in both the original and validation cohorts. Only TCR beta chains were sequenced in this cohort, and the absence of alpha or paired-chain data limited detectable features. A further reported finding was that TCR beta sequences accurately predicted the HLA-A and HLA-B alleles for most subjects in the first cohort. Across donors, most TCR sequences were observed very rarely, whereas some public TCRs were present in many individuals. Because HLA typing was unavailable for some donors at each locus, only the typed subset was used in association tests. According to a later analysis, most CMV-associated TCR beta chains appeared to be HLA-restricted, and the HLA associations seemed to be driven largely by CMV exposure. It was suggested by the authors that the approach could potentially be generalized to other disease states and immunological phenotypes. In a later analysis, HLA-associated TCR beta chains showed more clonal expansion and lower generation probabilities than non-associated chains that were equally common. A later genetic analysis reported fewer N-insertions in productive TCRs among donors in an Asian-associated ancestry cluster than the 666-donor mean. CMV serostatus was the only immune exposure information available for the cohort. The sequencing pipeline was judged likely to have produced a cluster of highly shared sequence variants as a technical artifact. At a false discovery rate of 0.05, a later analysis linked some 17,000 TCR beta sequences to specific HLA alleles. An earlier analysis of approximately 500 of the donors showed that most TCR beta V segments appeared in productive rearrangements either about 90% or about 30% of the time, which broadly matched IMGT annotations. In the study, some 180 TCR beta chains were listed as associated with cytomegalovirus. Assigning TCR associations to individual alleles was difficult when HLA alleles, especially DR and DQ, strongly co-occurred. A later genetic analysis associated a missense DCLRE1C variant with V-gene and J-gene trimming of TCR beta chains, and an independent cohort replicated the association. In vitro tests confirmed that three of the cytomegalovirus-associated TCR beta chains recognize cytomegalovirus antigens. Several of the top co-occurrence clusters appeared to be linked to parvovirus B19, influenza, CMV and Epstein-Barr virus, according to a later analysis. Some IMGT-functional V segments, including TRBV6-2 and TRBV6-3, could not be distinguished by the 87-base-pair reads and were therefore excluded. Presence/absence analyses assumed roughly uniform sequencing depth across donors, an assumption that may not hold.

The cohort comprised around 690 healthy bone marrow donors. All cohort members were sampled while nominally healthy, although unrecorded immune exposures were likely present. The donor was CMV seronegative and was included in the group of 352 seronegative cohort members. A peripheral blood sample was collected from each donor, and TCR beta sequencing was performed on peripheral blood mononuclear cells. Genomic DNA extraction from the blood cell samples was performed with the Qiagen DNeasy Blood Extraction Kit. Recombination connected TRBV10-1 to TRBJ1-5; the best D guess is TRBD1, with 6 bases matching. This receptor was taken from a middle-aged woman in good health and CMV-seronegative. The sequenced sample was PBMCs. At the DNA level, the sequence is TGCGCCAGCAAGGACGAGGGGGGCAATCAGCCCCAGCATTTT. This yields the protein CASKDEGGNQPQHF.